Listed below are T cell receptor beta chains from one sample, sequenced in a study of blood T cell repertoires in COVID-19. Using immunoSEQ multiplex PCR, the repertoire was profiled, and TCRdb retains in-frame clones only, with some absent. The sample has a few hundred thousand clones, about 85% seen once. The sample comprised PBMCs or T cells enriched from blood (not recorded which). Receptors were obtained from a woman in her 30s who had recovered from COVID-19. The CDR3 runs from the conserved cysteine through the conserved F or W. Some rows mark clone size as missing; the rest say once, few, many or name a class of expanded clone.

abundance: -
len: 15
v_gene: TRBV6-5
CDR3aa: CASSRYQGAPYEQYF

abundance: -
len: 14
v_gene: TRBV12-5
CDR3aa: CASGSNGQPTEAFF

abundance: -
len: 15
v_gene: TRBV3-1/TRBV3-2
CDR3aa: CASSQETGGHQPQHF

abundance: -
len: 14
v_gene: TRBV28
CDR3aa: CASSLRGSNTEAFF

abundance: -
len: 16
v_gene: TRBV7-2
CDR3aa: CASSYSLTTGGETQYF

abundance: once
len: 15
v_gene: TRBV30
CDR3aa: CAWAGQGPTNEKLFF

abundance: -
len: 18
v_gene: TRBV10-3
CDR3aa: CAINHHSGTSGGTGELFF

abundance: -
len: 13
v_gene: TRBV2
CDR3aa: CASKDRGEVGQFF

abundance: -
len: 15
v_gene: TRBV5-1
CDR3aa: CASRQTGTSGNTIYF

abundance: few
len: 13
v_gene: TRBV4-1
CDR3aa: CASSQGTEETQYF

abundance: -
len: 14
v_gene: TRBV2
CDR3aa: CATTRQGWDTEAFF

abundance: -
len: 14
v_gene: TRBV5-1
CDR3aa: CASSSAGSHYGYTF

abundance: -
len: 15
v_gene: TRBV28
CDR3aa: CASSFQGAFTDTQYF

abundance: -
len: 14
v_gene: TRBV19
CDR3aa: CASSIGQKNTEAFF

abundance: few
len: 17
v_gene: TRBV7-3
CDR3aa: CASSSELGGTERTEAFF

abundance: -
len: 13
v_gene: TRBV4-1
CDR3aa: CAALRGVFNEQFF

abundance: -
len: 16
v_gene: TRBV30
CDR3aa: CAWSPPDRGSYNEQFF